This T cell receptor (beta chain) was identified in a study of T cell responses to AZD1222 COVID-19 vaccine. Data came from immunoSEQ multiplex PCR; TCRdb stores just in-frame clones and leaves some out. The repertoire includes around 130,000 clones, around 87% of them detected once, and approximately 1.5% sits in the top ten. Trimming stripped 6 bases from V and 6 bases from J, with 8 bases between. This CDR3 has 12 amino acids. In regard to this clone: Its antigen remains unidentified.

Study-level results: The CD4 TCRs associated with vaccination extended across spike and predominated at 160-218 and 743-854. Seropositive AZD1222 recipients at baseline numbered only five or six. A mostly white British donor set with more females was recruited, and clonal diversity was possibly underestimated. Only after the peak T cell response were repertoires sampled.

V is TRBV12-3 or TRBV12-4 and J is TRBJ2-2; the D gene is possibly TRBD1 (6 bases). This TCR was recovered from an adult in good health. The sample in question was peripheral blood, obtained on day 0 of AZD1222 vaccination. Here the CDR3 reads CASRTGPGELFF. Written as DNA, the CDR3 is TGTGCCAGCAGAACAGGGCCCGGGGAGCTGTTTTTT.